A single sample gave rise to the 21 T cell receptor beta chains below, sequenced in a study of breast tumors, draining lymph nodes, adjacent tissues. Each CDR3 protein gets one entry after TCRdb re-called the multiplex PCR reads with MiXCR. Of about 31,000 distinct CDR3 sequences detected, over 55% appear once; the ten largest clones hold over 15%. Material for sequencing was breast tumor tissue. The origin of the receptors is a female donor with breast cancer. Some clones in this sample may be carry-over from other donors' samples.

As DNA, the CDR3 is TGTGCCAGCGGCCCCGATGGGGCCAACGTCCTGACTTTC. Protein: CASGPDGANVLTF. V gene TRBV12-3 or TRBV12-4 combines with J gene TRBJ2-6; D ambiguous. The CDR3 loop spans 13 amino acids. The V end lost 8 bases, the J end lost 3 bases, and 8 bases lay between the germline ends.

The chain combines TRBV14 with TRBJ1-2; 10 bases match TRBD1. Germline V gene data show CDR1 as SGHDN and CDR2 as FVKESK. The CDR3 is 15 residues long. J gave up 4 bases and V 3 bases, and 5 bases lay outside the gene matches. CDR3 coding DNA: TGTGCCAGCAGCCACGTGGGACAGGGGAGCTATGGCTACACCTTC. It is translated as CASSHVGQGSYGYTF.

In regard to this clonotype: The DNA is left out, because the CDR3 cannot be placed on it with certainty; the CDR3 is given as TCRdb lists it. The J gene is TRBJ1-5, the V gene TRBV7-2; TRBD1 was called by the table and not checked on the DNA. The germline CDR1 and CDR2 sequences are SGHTA and FQGNSA. The CDR3 adds up to 19 amino acids, both ends counted. The CDR3 here is CASSSQGLWLHLRFGDQHF.

This clonotype was picked up many times. The chain joins TRBV19 to TRBJ2-7, with TRBD1 matching 8 bases. The germline V gene encodes CDR1 LNHDA and CDR2 SQIVND (reference sequence). This CDR3 has 13 residues. The junction had 7 bases not matched to a gene; V was cut back by 10 bases and J by 2 bases. The CDR3 here is CATRDRRTYEQYF. CDR3 DNA: TGTGCCACCAGGGACAGGAGGACCTACGAGCAGTACTTC.

This clonotype was recorded at least ten times. A much larger clone differs by one base, so this may be a read error. The rearrangement links TRBV6-1 to TRBJ2-3; D gene ambiguous. Germline CDR1 reads MNHNS; CDR2 reads SASEGT. There are 8 residues in the CDR3. Trimming removed 6 bases from V and 10 bases from J, with 2 bases in between. The CDR3: CASRPQYF. As DNA, the CDR3 is TGTGCCAGCAGGCCGCAGTATTTT.

In this sample, this clonotype is medium-sized. The rearrangement joins TRBV4-1 to TRBJ1-5; D may be TRBD1 (5 bases). The germline gives CDR1 MGHRA, CDR2 YSYEKL. The length of the CDR3 is 20 residues. The germline V and J ends were trimmed by 4 bases and 1 base, with 26 bases remaining between them. CDR3 region: CASSRYTGGTHMRSNQPQHF. CDR3 bases: TGCGCCAGCAGCCGGTACACTGGGGGGACCCATATGCGGAGCAATCAGCCCCAGCATTTT.

To note about this clonotype: Its ends do not fully match the called genes, so a read error is possible. The V and J genes are TRBV5-5 and TRBJ2-3, with TRBD2 matching over 9 bases. The CDR3 spans 16 residues. Germline CDR1 is SGHKS and CDR2 is YYEKEE (reference sequence). The CDR3 coding sequence is TGCGCCAGCAGCCAAACCCTAGCGGGATACACAGATACGCAGTATTTT. Its translation: CASSQTLAGYTDTQYF.

At least ten counts were recorded for this clonotype. The chain employs TRBV7-9 and TRBJ2-5; weak D call: TRBD1 (7 bases). The V end lost 5 bases, the J end lost 6 bases, and 19 bases lay between the germline ends. This CDR3 has 15 residues. Germline-derived CDR1 and CDR2 are SEHNR and FQNEAQ (reference sequence). CDR3 sequence: CASSPRGGGVQTQYF. In nucleotides, the CDR3 is TGTGCCAGCAGCCCCCGCGGAGGGGGCGTTCAGACCCAGTACTTC.

For this clonotype: It is unclear where the CDR3 begins or ends on the DNA, so no DNA is shown, and the CDR3 is as TCRdb lists it. The CDR3 sequence is CATAVGIGNTLYF. This chain uses TRBV15 with TRBJ1-3. The V gene's germline CDR1 is LNHNV and CDR2 YYDKDF (reference sequence). The CDR3 extends over 13 residues, inclusive of both ends.

The chain is built from TRBV20-1 and TRBJ2-5, with D unclear. The V gene's germline CDR1 is DFQATT and CDR2 SNEGSKA (reference sequence). This CDR3 spans 10 amino acids. V shed 6 bases and J shed 6 bases, with 8 bases lying between them. The DNA for the CDR3 is TGCAGTGCAACTATTCAGACCCAGTACTTC. This sequence encodes CSATIQTQYF.

The chain carries TRBV20-1 and TRBJ1-5; D unclear. CDR1 is DFQATT and CDR2 is SNEGSKA in the germline V gene (reference sequence). V lost 3 bases and J 5 bases, leaving 11 bases between the germline ends. This CDR3 has 13 residues. CDR3 sequence: CSASEGTDQPQHF. CDR3 nucleotide sequence: TGCAGTGCTAGCGAGGGAACGGATCAGCCCCAGCATTTT.

V gene TRBV14 combines with J gene TRBJ2-6; D could derive from TRBD1 or TRBD2 (5 bases each). CDR3 length equals 16 residues. Germline CDR1 is SGHDN and CDR2 is FVKESK. The V and J ends lost 6 bases and 1 base respectively, with 13 bases between them. The CDR3 DNA reads TGTGCCAGCAGAGGGGACCTGACATCTGGGGCCAACGTCCTGACTTTC. Its translation is CASRGDLTSGANVLTF.

The V and J genes are TRBV7-9 and TRBJ2-1, with a possible D match to TRBD1 (5 bases). Per germline, CDR1 SEHNR and CDR2 FQNEAQ (reference sequence). The CDR3 is 14 amino acids. Trimming left V 5 bases short and J 4 bases short, with 12 bases between. The DNA for the CDR3 is TGTGCCAGCAGCATATCCTACAGGTACAATGAGCAGTTCTTC. Protein: CASSISYRYNEQFF.

The rearrangement uses TRBV13 and TRBJ1-2; the match to TRBD1 covers 7 bases. The CDR3 runs 14 residues. With V trimmed by 8 bases and J by 5 bases, 11 bases remained unmatched. The germline V gene encodes CDR1 PRHDT and CDR2 FYEKMQ (reference sequence). CDR3 in DNA: TGTGCCAGCGGGGCCGGGACAGCGTCGTATGGCTACACCTTC. Protein product: CASGAGTASYGYTF. The full variable domain, its missing parts supplied by reference TRBV13 and TRBJ1-2, is AAGVIQSPRHLIKEKRETATLKCYPIPRHDTVYWYQQGPGQDPQFLISFYEKMQSDKGSIPDRFSAQQFSDYHSELNMSSLELGDSALYFCASGAGTASYGYTFGSGTRLTVV.

This clonotype was recorded many times. CDR3 nucleotide sequence: TGCGCCAGCAGCTTGATGGGGGGAGAGACCCAGTACTTC. Its translation: CASSLMGGETQYF. The V call is TRBV5-1, the J call TRBJ2-5, with D maybe TRBD2 (6 bases). In germline, CDR1 is SGHRS, CDR2 YFSETQ. This CDR3 is built from 13 residues. V lost 1 base and J lost 4, with 8 bases in between.

This clonotype was recorded at least ten times. The chain employs TRBV11-2 and TRBJ2-7; the D is unclear. The CDR3 totals 15 residues. V was cut by 2 bases and J by 0 bases, with 11 bases left in between. Germline V gene lookup returns CDR1 SGHAT and CDR2 FQNNGV. For the CDR3, the DNA is TGTGCCAGCAGCTTATGGGCGGAGAGCTCCTACGAGCAGTACTTC. Protein: CASSLWAESSYEQYF. Supplemented by reference TRBV11-2 and TRBJ2-7, the full variable domain reads EAGVAQSPRYKIIEKRQSVAFWCNPISGHATLYWYQQILGQGPKLLIQFQNNGVVDDSQLPKDRFSAERLKGVDSTLKIQPAKLEDSAVYLCASSLWAESSYEQYFGPGTRLTVT.

This clonotype is a singleton in its sample. The DNA of the CDR3 is TGCAGCGTTGGAATTGTTACGGATCTCCCCTACGAGCAGTACTTC. This encodes CSVGIVTDLPYEQYF. The chain employs TRBV29-1 and TRBJ2-7; D not resolved. The CDR3 totals 15 residues. V was shortened by 4 bases and J by 2 bases, with 18 bases between the two germline ends. The germline CDR1 and CDR2 sequences are SQVTM and ANQGSEA.

To note about this clonotype: Sequence at one end of the junction differs from germline and may be a read error. V gene TRBV30 combines with J gene TRBJ1-2; 8 positions agree with TRBD1. Germline values: CDR1 GTSNPN, CDR2 SVGIG (reference sequence). The CDR3 extends over 15 amino acids. CDR3 loop: CAWTPRGRGLYDYTF. In DNA, the CDR3 is TGTGCCTGGACCCCTAGGGGCAGGGGGCTCTATGACTACACCTTC.

The chain is built from TRBV6-4 and TRBJ2-7, with D uncertain. The germline V gene has CDR1 MRHNA and CDR2 SNTAGT. V was clipped by 1 base and J by 9 bases, with 13 bases between them. This CDR3 contains 13 residues. This CDR3 reads CASSDFNSTWQYF. CDR3 nucleotide sequence: TGTGCCAGCAGTGACTTCAACTCTACTTGGCAGTACTTC.

The J gene is TRBJ2-5, the V gene TRBV20-1; 11 nucleotides line up with TRBD2. CDR1 and CDR2 (germline): DFQATT, SNEGSKA (reference sequence). V lost 7 bases to trimming and J lost 4 bases; unmatched junction nucleotides: 5. This CDR3 comprises 13 residues. DNA of the CDR3: TGCAGTGTAGCGGGAGGGATGGGAGAGACCCAGTACTTC. This translates into CSVAGGMGETQYF.

This clonotype has at least ten counts. The chain uses TRBV24-1 and TRBJ2-3; perhaps TRBD1 as D (5 bases). CDR3 length equals 13 residues. CDR1 and CDR2 from the germline V gene are KGHDR and SFDVKD. V was cut by 2 bases and J by 8 bases, with 10 bases left in between. CDR3 DNA sequence: TGTGCCACCAGTGATTCGACCCAGGGTACGCAGTATTTT. This translates into CATSDSTQGTQYF.